Below, 22 T cell receptor beta chains from the same sample are listed, as sequenced in a study of T cells in Graves' hyperthyroidism and ophthalmopathy. Amplified regions were TCR beta CDR3 sequences from RNA transcripts. RT-PCR in the first round (using the HTBI primer set) targeted the TCR CDR3. TCRdb passed the multiplex PCR reads through MiXCR, listing each CDR3 protein once. Of a few hundred thousand distinct CDR3 sequences detected, 40% to 55% appear once; the ten largest clones hold around 7.7%. The source material was peripheral blood or thyroid tissue (not recorded which). These receptors came from a woman aged 18-29 years with Graves' hyperthyroidism.

There are many counts of this clonotype. The V gene is TRBV12-3 or TRBV12-4, the J gene TRBJ2-7; TRBD1 matches at 12 bases. J was trimmed by 7 bases and V by 4 bases; bases with no gene match: 8. The CDR3 runs to 15 residues. This chain's CDR3 is CASSSWGQGAWEQYF. The CDR3 DNA is TGTGCCAGCAGTTCCTGGGGACAGGGGGCTTGGGAGCAGTACTTC.

This clonotype was seen many times. This chain uses TRBV29-1 with TRBJ1-1, with 7 bases identical to TRBD1. Germline CDR1 and CDR2: SQVTM and ANQGSEA. Losses at the gene ends were 4 bases for V and 0 bases for J; bases not matched to a gene: 2. The CDR3 is made up of 13 amino acids. CDR3 region: CSVAGQMNTEAFF. CDR3 sequence (DNA): TGCAGCGTTGCGGGACAGATGAACACTGAAGCTTTCTTT. Combining the CDR3 with reference TRBV29-1 and TRBJ1-1 gives the whole variable domain SAVISQKPSRDICQRGTSLTIQCQVDSQVTMMFWYRQQPGQSLTLIATANQGSEATYESGFVIDKFPISRPNLTFSTLTVSNMSPEDSSIYLCSVAGQMNTEAFFGQGTRLTVV.

This clonotype was observed a few times. The chain has TRBV19 and TRBJ2-7; D is undetermined. The length of the CDR3 is 14 residues. Looked up from germline, CDR1 is LNHDA and CDR2 is SQIVND (reference sequence). Trimming left V 6 bases short and J 0 bases short, with 12 bases between. In DNA, the CDR3 is TGTGCCAGTAGGGCTGGGTACAACTCCTACGAGCAGTACTTC. Translating gives CASRAGYNSYEQYF.

This clonotype was observed once. This chain joins TRBV20-1 and TRBJ2-5; D gene ambiguous. Germline V gene data show CDR1 as DFQATT and CDR2 as SNEGSKA (reference sequence). This CDR3 is built from 13 residues. The V and J ends lost 3 bases and 5 bases respectively, with 13 bases between them. The CDR3 nucleotides read TGCAGTGCTAGTACCCTAGGATTGGAGACCCAGTACTTC. It encodes CSASTLGLETQYF.

This CDR3 reads CAISARTSGNIKETQYF. The CDR3 nucleotides are TGTGCCATCAGTGCTCGGACTAGCGGTAACATTAAAGAGACCCAGTACTTC. This rearrangement joins TRBV10-3 to TRBJ2-5, with 10 nucleotides matching TRBD2. The germline CDR1 and CDR2 sequences are ENHRY and SYGVKD. The CDR3 runs 17 residues. V shed 4 bases and J 3 bases; nucleotides not matched to a gene: 11.

The chain joins TRBV20-1 to TRBJ1-5, with TRBD1 as a possible D gene (5 bases). The CDR3 spans 13 residues. Trimming left V 3 bases short and J 3 bases short, with 9 bases between. From germline, CDR1 is DFQATT and CDR2 SNEGSKA (reference sequence). CDR3 sequence: CSASARVNQPQHF. The CDR3 DNA reads as TGCAGTGCTAGCGCCAGGGTCAATCAGCCCCAGCATTTT.

This clonotype was seen ten or more times. The chain employs TRBV7-2 and TRBJ1-2; the D is unclear. Germline CDR1 is SGHTA and CDR2 is FQGNSA. The CDR3 runs to 14 residues. The germline V and J ends were trimmed by 1 base and 5 bases, with 11 bases remaining between them. In DNA form, the CDR3 reads TGTGCCAGCAGCTTAGGGGGTTTCCCTTATGGCTACACCTTC. This encodes CASSLGGFPYGYTF.

The chain is built from TRBV5-5 and TRBJ2-5; D remains unclear. Germline values: CDR1 SGHKS, CDR2 YYEKEE (reference sequence). V was pared by 10 bases and J by 4 bases, with 17 bases between. The CDR3 consists of 13 residues. The CDR3 region is CACNPFPGETQYF. The CDR3 coding sequence is TGTGCCTGCAATCCGTTCCCTGGAGAGACCCAGTACTTC.

The sample holds a few counts of this clonotype. This sequence joins TRBV5-6 and TRBJ2-7, with a weak D call TRBD1 (6 bases). CDR1 and CDR2 (germline): SGHDT, YYEEEE. The V end lost 5 bases, the J end lost 1 base, and 13 bases lay between the germline ends. The CDR3 sequence is 14 residues long. The CDR3 nucleotides are TGTGCCAGCAGTTACGGGACAACATCCTACGAGCAGTACTTC. Translating it yields CASSYGTTSYEQYF.

The V call is TRBV7-3, the J call TRBJ1-2, with D unresolved. The CDR3 has 16 amino acids. V lost 6 bases and J lost 4, with 21 bases in between. In germline, CDR1 is SGHTA, CDR2 FQGTGA. The CDR3 here is CASRKGLAGTSYGYTF. The CDR3 coding sequence is TGTGCCAGCAGAAAGGGTCTAGCGGGTACCTCCTATGGCTACACCTTC. Full variable domain (outside the CDR3, taken from reference TRBV7-3 and TRBJ1-2): GAGVSQTPSNKVTEKGKYVELRCDPISGHTALYWYRQSLGQGPEFLIYFQGTGAADDSGLPNDRFFAVRPEGSVSTLKIQRTERGDSAVYLCASRKGLAGTSYGYTFGSGTRLTVV.

About this clonotype itself: Possible read error: a much larger clone is one base away. This chain connects TRBV6-5 to TRBJ1-1, with D hard to call. This CDR3 contains 13 residues. Trimming stripped 2 bases from V and 6 bases from J, with 10 bases between. Germline lookup yields CDR1 MNHEY and CDR2 SVGAGI. CDR3 nucleotide sequence: TGTGCCAGCAGTTACACCGGGCCCCCTGAAGCTTTCTTT. It yields the protein CASSYTGPPEAFF.

Details on this clonotype: This could be a read error, since a much larger clone is one nucleotide away. The chain combines TRBV10-2 with TRBJ1-1, with 8 positions matching TRBD1. The CDR3 runs to 15 residues. Germline loops: CDR1 WSHSY, CDR2 SAAADI. CDR3 loop: CAGSFPGQANTEAFF. For the CDR3, the DNA is TGTGCCGGCAGTTTTCCGGGACAGGCAAACACTGAAGCTTTCTTT.

This chain connects TRBV12-3 or TRBV12-4 to TRBJ1-6, with 7 bases matching TRBD1. Unmatched junction bases numbered 7, after V lost 6 bases and J lost 5 bases. The CDR3 has 15 residues. The CDR3: CASSQPGQHNSPLHF. DNA for the CDR3: TGTGCCAGCAGCCAGCCGGGACAGCATAATTCACCCCTCCACTTT.

This clonotype was seen only a few times. The chain has TRBV7-2 and TRBJ1-1, with 8 positions matching TRBD1. The CDR3 consists of 14 residues. CDR1 and CDR2 (germline): SGHTA, FQGNSA. J lost 4 bases, V lost 4 bases, and 5 bases had no gene match. The CDR3 here is CASSYGQGSTEAFF. DNA for the CDR3: TGTGCCAGCAGCTACGGACAGGGATCCACTGAAGCTTTCTTT.

The chain is built from TRBV11-3 and TRBJ1-2, with D hard to call. Trimming left V 0 bases short and J 7 bases short, with 9 bases between. The CDR3 length is 13 residues. Germline values: CDR1 SGHNT, CDR2 YENEEA. The CDR3 nucleotides read TGTGCCAGCAGCTTAGAATTTGCGTTTGGCTACACCTTC. Its translation: CASSLEFAFGYTF.

The chain uses TRBV7-6 and TRBJ1-2; D is ambiguous. CDR1 and CDR2 (germline): SGHVS, FNYEAQ. CDR3 size: 17 residues. The ends were cut back, 6 bases at V and 8 bases at J, with 28 bases in the middle. CDR3 residues: CASSLNRAETGDGGYTF. As DNA, the CDR3 is TGTGCCAGCAGTCTGAACCGGGCAGAGACCGGGGATGGAGGCTACACCTTC. Drawing the rest from reference TRBV7-6 and TRBJ1-2, the complete variable domain is GAGVSQSPRYKVTKRGQDVALRCDPISGHVSLYWYRQALGQGPEFLTYFNYEAQQDKSGLPNDRFSAERPEGSISTLTIQRTEQRDSAMYRCASSLNRAETGDGGYTFGSGTRLTVV.

In this sample, this clonotype turned up many times. The rearrangement links TRBV12-3 or TRBV12-4 to TRBJ2-7; no clear D gene. The length of the CDR3 is 13 residues. Trimming cost V 2 bases and J 2 bases, with 7 bases left between them. The CDR3 here is CASSLIDTYEQYF. DNA for the CDR3: TGTGCCAGCAGTTTAATAGATACCTACGAGCAGTACTTC.

This clonotype was observed many times. The chain recombines TRBV20-1 with TRBJ2-7; D remains unclear. Trimming stripped 3 bases from V and 3 bases from J, with 9 bases between. Germline CDR1 and CDR2: DFQATT and SNEGSKA (reference sequence). The CDR3 totals 12 residues. CDR3 loop: CSARIPSYEQYF. In nucleotides, the CDR3 is TGCAGTGCTAGGATCCCGAGCTACGAGCAGTACTTC.

This clonotype was recorded many times. The V and J genes are TRBV29-1 and TRBJ1-1, with unresolved D. V lost 5 bases, J lost 0 bases, and 13 bases lay in between. CDR1 and CDR2 from the germline V gene are SQVTM and ANQGSEA. The CDR3 has 14 amino acids. CDR3 nucleotide sequence: TGCAGCGTTCAACTCGGATTTTTGAACACTGAAGCTTTCTTT. Translation gives CSVQLGFLNTEAFF.

This clonotype was seen more than once but under ten times. The rearrangement links TRBV4-1 to TRBJ1-6; perhaps TRBD1 as D (6 bases). Trimming shortened V by 3 bases and J by 8 bases, and 17 bases separated the two germline ends. There are 16 residues in the CDR3. Germline-derived CDR1 and CDR2 are MGHRA and YSYEKL. The CDR3 DNA sequence: TGCGCCAGCAGCCACCCGGGGGCAGTCAGTCATTCACCCCTCCACTTT. It encodes CASSHPGAVSHSPLHF.

The chain recombines TRBV6-5 with TRBJ2-7, with 12 bases fitting TRBD1. This CDR3 contains 15 residues. The junction had 6 bases not matched to a gene; V was cut back by 2 bases and J by 7 bases. Germline CDR1 and CDR2: MNHEY and SVGAGI. The CDR3 bases are TGTGCCAGCAGTTACGGGGGACAGGGGGCTCGGGAGCAGTACTTC. Translation: CASSYGGQGAREQYF.

This rearrangement joins TRBV2 to TRBJ2-2, with D unresolved. V was pared by 7 bases and J by 9 bases, with 9 bases between. The germline CDR1 and CDR2 sequences are SNHLY and FYNNEI. This CDR3 spans 11 amino acids. The CDR3 coding sequence is TGTGCCAGCACTAAACGGCGGGAGCTGTTTTTT. This translates into CASTKRRELFF. The full variable domain, in which reference TRBV2 and TRBJ2-2 provide the parts outside the CDR3, is EPEVTQTPSHQVTQMGQEVILRCVPISNHLYFYWYRQILGQKVEFLVSFYNNEISEKSEIFDDQFSVERPDGSNFTLKIRSTKLEDSAMYFCASTKRRELFFGEGSRLTVL.